This entry is about one TCR beta chain. The target antigen is unknown. These data belong to a study of monozygotic twins with cystic fibrosis. Broader study findings: The repertoire was suggested to be naive-dominated, clonality median approximately 0.0098.

Germline CDR1 reads SGHAT; CDR2 reads FQNNGV. The CDR3 runs 16 residues. The ends lost 4 bases at V and 3 bases at J; junction bases unmatched: 9. Libraries were prepared by immunoSEQ multiplex PCR; TCRdb keeps only in-frame clonotypes and omits some of them. This table holds roughly 11,000 clones, more than 95% found once. The sequenced material came from blood. V usage is TRBV11-2 and J usage is TRBJ1-3; 7 bases agree with TRBD1. The clonotype was recovered from a boy younger than 18 with cystic fibrosis. As DNA, the CDR3 is TGTGCCAGCAGCTACCCGGCCACAGGGGTTGGAAACACCATATATTTT. Encoded protein: CASSYPATGVGNTIYF.